The 26 T cell receptor beta chains below all came from one sample that was sequenced in a study of Ad26.COV2.S vaccination and SARS-CoV-2 variants. Assay used: immunoSEQ multiplex PCR; TCRdb lists only in-frame clones, some missing. Among 180,000 or so clones, roughly 87% were seen once, and the ten largest hold less than 6%. This material consisted of peripheral blood, taken after recovery from COVID-19. The receptors derive from a human donor who had recovered from COVID-19.

The rearrangement uses TRBV27 and TRBJ2-5; 8 bases fit TRBD1. The germline gives CDR1 MNHEY, CDR2 SMNVEV (reference sequence). The CDR3 runs to 14 residues. J was trimmed by 2 bases and V by 5 bases; bases with no gene match: 4. The CDR3 loop is CASSQWTGQETQYF. The CDR3 DNA sequence: TGTGCCAGCAGTCAGTGGACAGGGCAAGAGACCCAGTACTTC.

The chain carries TRBV27 and TRBJ1-2; D is ambiguous. Trimming left V 4 bases short and J 4 bases short, with 28 bases between. Germline V gives CDR1 MNHEY, CDR2 SMNVEV (reference sequence). The CDR3 length is 19 residues. Written as DNA, the CDR3 is TGTGCCAGCAGTTCTACCACTACGAATGGGTGGGCTGCGACCTATGGCTACACCTTC. Amino acid sequence: CASSSTTTNGWAATYGYTF.

This chain links TRBV3-1 (or the pseudogene TRBV3-2) with TRBJ2-3; the D gene is possibly TRBD1 (6 bases). V was clipped by 1 base and J by 2 bases, with 13 bases between them. Germline V CDR1 and CDR2: LGHDT, YNNKEL (reference sequence). The CDR3 length is 16 residues. The CDR3 protein is CASSQVSRGITDTQYF. CDR3 nucleotides: TGTGCCAGCAGCCAAGTTAGTAGGGGGATCACAGATACGCAGTATTTT.

This rearrangement joins TRBV28 to TRBJ1-2; unclear D gene. The V end was cut by 6 bases, the J end by 6 bases, with 14 bases between. This CDR3 spans 13 amino acids. Looked up from germline, CDR1 is MDHEN and CDR2 is SYDVKM. CDR3 amino acids: CASRGYNIDGYTF. In DNA form, the CDR3 reads TGTGCCAGCAGAGGATATAACATTGATGGCTACACCTTC.

This sequence joins TRBV7-9 and TRBJ2-2; D gene ambiguous. CDR1 is SEHNR, CDR2 FQNEAQ, per germline (reference sequence). The V gene lost 1 base and the J gene lost 0 bases, with 3 bases spanning the gap. The CDR3 has 14 amino acids. CDR3 nucleotides: TGTGCCAGCAGCTTAGGGGCGAACACCGGGGAGCTGTTTTTT. It encodes CASSLGANTGELFF.

The chain joins TRBV30 to TRBJ1-1, with no clear D. The CDR3 has 12 residues. CDR1 and CDR2 from the germline V gene are GTSNPN and SVGIG (reference sequence). Deletions cut 0 bases from V and 1 base from J, with 3 bases between. CDR3 amino acids: CAWSVPNTEAFF. CDR3 bases: TGTGCCTGGAGTGTTCCGAACACTGAAGCTTTCTTT.

This clone showed up just a few times. The gene calls are TRBV7-9 and TRBJ1-3; no clear D gene. Looked up from germline, CDR1 is SEHNR and CDR2 is FQNEAQ (reference sequence). The CDR3 extends over 17 amino acids. V lost 0 bases to trimming and J lost 0 bases, with 12 bases between them. CDR3 in DNA: TGTGCCAGCAGCTTAGCGAAGTCGCTGGACTCTGGAAACACCATATATTTT. It specifies CASSLAKSLDSGNTIYF.

This clone showed up just a few times. This chain uses TRBV3-1 (or the pseudogene TRBV3-2) with TRBJ1-6; D uncertain. The CDR3 extends over 18 amino acids. Germline V gives CDR1 LGHDT, CDR2 YNNKEL (reference sequence). Trimming took off 0 bases at V and 7 bases at J, with 19 bases between the two ends. The CDR3 reads CASSQEGTGGYRNSPLHF. CDR3 sequence (DNA): TGTGCCAGCAGCCAAGAAGGCACGGGAGGTTATAGGAATTCACCCCTCCACTTT.

This clone turned up a few times. The chain recombines TRBV30 with TRBJ1-6, with 7 nucleotides matching TRBD1. The CDR3 sequence is 15 residues long. The germline V gene has CDR1 GTSNPN and CDR2 SVGIG (reference sequence). J gave up 10 bases and V 2 bases, and 11 bases lay outside the gene matches. This CDR3 is CAWSLLQGMYSPLHF. The CDR3 nucleotides are TGTGCCTGGAGTCTTCTACAGGGGATGTACTCACCCCTCCACTTT.

The J gene is TRBJ2-5, the V gene TRBV14; either TRBD1 or TRBD2 may fit D (5 bases each). Per the germline V gene, CDR1 is SGHDN and CDR2 is FVKESK. CDR3 size: 12 residues. Trimming took 1 base from V and 5 from J, leaving 5 bases between them. In DNA, the CDR3 is TGTGCCAGCAGCCAAGGGGGGGAGACCCAGTACTTC. It specifies CASSQGGETQYF.

V usage is TRBV19 and J usage is TRBJ1-2; no reliable D call. Trimming removed 4 bases from V and 2 bases from J, with 14 bases in between. CDR3 length: 15 amino acids. Germline CDR1 is LNHDA and CDR2 is SQIVND (reference sequence). CDR3 sequence (DNA): TGTGCCAGTAGTAAATTTCCCCCCGGGAACTATGGCTACACCTTC. This sequence encodes CASSKFPPGNYGYTF.

The rearrangement links TRBV5-1 to TRBJ2-5; tentatively, D is TRBD1 or TRBD2 (5 bases each). The CDR3 contains 15 residues. Germline lookup yields CDR1 SGHRS and CDR2 YFSETQ. Trimming removed 3 bases at V and 5 bases at J, with 17 bases between. CDR3 region: CASSSNPGIAETQYF. The DNA for the CDR3 is TGCGCCAGCAGCTCGAATCCAGGGATAGCGGAGACCCAGTACTTC.

V gene TRBV28 combines with J gene TRBJ1-3; no reliable D call. Germline V gene data show CDR1 as MDHEN and CDR2 as SYDVKM. V was shortened by 4 bases and J by 0 bases, with 10 bases between the two germline ends. There are 15 residues in the CDR3. CDR3 nucleotides: TGTGCCAGCAGTTATCCGAAGACCTCTGGAAACACCATATATTTT. It translates to CASSYPKTSGNTIYF.

This clone appeared a single time. This rearrangement joins TRBV5-1 to TRBJ2-1; 12 nucleotides align to TRBD2. The CDR3 runs 15 residues. J was trimmed by 6 bases and V by 2 bases; bases with no gene match: 3. CDR1 SGHRS and CDR2 YFSETQ come from the germline V gene. This chain's CDR3 is CASSFVLAGGNEQFF. For the CDR3, the DNA is TGCGCCAGCAGCTTCGTACTAGCGGGAGGCAATGAGCAGTTCTTC.

The chain recombines TRBV11-2 with TRBJ2-7; 8 positions match TRBD1. This CDR3 region has 13 residues. CDR1 is SGHAT, CDR2 FQNNGV, per germline. V dropped 6 bases and J dropped 0; count of bases not matched to a gene: 1. The CDR3 spells CASRGQDSYEQYF. The DNA of the CDR3 is TGTGCCAGCAGGGGACAGGACTCCTACGAGCAGTACTTC.

J is TRBJ2-1 and V is TRBV6-5; 13 nucleotides match TRBD2. The CDR3 covers 15 residues. The V gene's germline CDR1 is MNHEY and CDR2 SVGAGI. The trim removed 6 bases at V and 8 bases at J, leaving 7 bases unmatched. CDR3 sequence (DNA): TGTGCCAGCAGCCAGACTAGCGGGGGGAGAGATGAGCAGTTCTTC. This gives the protein CASSQTSGGRDEQFF.

The rearrangement joins TRBV5-4 to TRBJ1-2, with 9 bases lining up with TRBD1. The CDR3 is made up of 16 amino acids. Germline V gives CDR1 SGHNT, CDR2 YYREEE (reference sequence). The junction had 9 bases not matched to a gene; V was cut back by 1 base and J by 5 bases. CDR3 DNA sequence: TGTGCCAGCAGCTTGTTGGACAGGGGAGTAGAGTATGGCTACACCTTC. Translated: CASSLLDRGVEYGYTF.

The chain carries TRBV27 and TRBJ1-5; maybe TRBD1 (6 bases). V gave up 5 bases and J gave up 6 bases, with 17 bases separating them. The CDR3 runs 15 residues. Germline V CDR1 and CDR2: MNHEY, SMNVEV (reference sequence). The chain's CDR3 is CASSLQGRSGQPQHF. CDR3 sequence (DNA): TGTGCCAGCAGTCTACAGGGACGGTCTGGTCAGCCCCAGCATTTT.

This clone was observed once. V and J are TRBV4-1 and TRBJ2-1; D remains ambiguous. Trimming removed 3 bases at V and 2 bases at J, with 5 bases between. Germline V gene lookup returns CDR1 MGHRA and CDR2 YSYEKL. The CDR3 sequence is 13 residues long. The CDR3 sequence: CASSHGTYNEQFF. The CDR3 DNA reads as TGCGCCAGCAGCCACGGTACCTACAATGAGCAGTTCTTC.

The chain has TRBV19 and TRBJ2-7; 7 nucleotides line up with TRBD1. The CDR3 runs 14 residues. The J segment lost 0 bases and the V segment lost 4 bases, leaving 3 bases of the junction unmatched. Germline V gives CDR1 LNHDA, CDR2 SQIVND (reference sequence). Here the CDR3 DNA reads TGTGCCAGTAGTAGGGACAGTATCTCCTACGAGCAGTACTTC. Residues: CASSRDSISYEQYF.

The rearrangement joins TRBV7-3 to TRBJ2-1; TRBD2 agrees at 10 bases. The CDR3 runs 14 residues. Germline CDR1 reads SGHTA; CDR2 reads FQGTGA. The trim removed 4 bases at V and 9 bases at J, leaving 6 bases unmatched. The CDR3 bases are TGTGCCAGCAGCTCGGGACTAGCGAGGGGTGAGCAGTTCTTC. Residues: CASSSGLARGEQFF.

The V and J genes are TRBV2 and TRBJ2-7; 7 positions match TRBD1. V shed 7 bases, J shed 3 bases, and the junction held 6 bases outside the gene matches. Looked up from germline, CDR1 is SNHLY and CDR2 is FYNNEI. This CDR3 region has 13 residues. Written as DNA, the CDR3 is TGTGCCAGCAACGACGGGGACAGCTACGAGCAGTACTTC. Its protein is CASNDGDSYEQYF. Based on the CDR3 plus reference TRBV2 and TRBJ2-7, the full variable domain is EPEVTQTPSHQVTQMGQEVILRCVPISNHLYFYWYRQILGQKVEFLVSFYNNEISEKSEIFDDQFSVERPDGSNFTLKIRSTKLEDSAMYFCASNDGDSYEQYFGPGTRLTVT.

The chain is built from TRBV6-5 and TRBJ2-5, with TRBD1 identical over 7 bases. The V gene's germline CDR1 is MNHEY and CDR2 SVGAGI. This CDR3 contains 14 residues. With 5 bases clipped from V and 4 bases from J, the junction kept 7 bases outside the gene matches. Here the CDR3 DNA reads TGTGCCAGCAGTCAACAGGGGTTGTTAGAGACCCAGTACTTC. Protein product: CASSQQGLLETQYF.

In DNA, the CDR3 is TGTGCCAGCACTAAAGCCGGAGATACGCAGTATTTT. Amino acids: CASTKAGDTQYF. This chain uses TRBV12-3 or TRBV12-4 with TRBJ2-3; D is uncertain. V shed 7 bases and J shed 5 bases, with 10 bases lying between them. The CDR3 runs to 12 residues.

The V and J genes are TRBV2 and TRBJ1-1; D uncertain. In germline, CDR1 is SNHLY, CDR2 FYNNEI. V lost 0 bases and J lost 6, with 11 bases in between. This CDR3 spans 14 amino acids. In nucleotides, the CDR3 is TGTGCCAGCAGTGAAGCGCTTGCCATCCCTGAAGCTTTCTTT. It yields the protein CASSEALAIPEAFF.

The chain carries TRBV4-2 and TRBJ2-3, with 12 bases fitting TRBD2. The CDR3 runs to 20 residues. The trim removed 2 bases at V and 2 bases at J, leaving 14 bases unmatched. Germline V lookup: CDR1 LGHNA, CDR2 YNFKEQ. The CDR3 nucleotides read TGTGCCAGCAGCCAACGACCGCATCCTAGCGGGGGGGGCAACACAGATACGCAGTATTTT. It is translated as CASSQRPHPSGGGNTDTQYF.